A selection of T cell receptor beta chains follows, all from one sample in a study of untreated major depressive disorder. TCRdb's table, derived via immunoSEQ multiplex PCR, lists solely in-frame clones and lacks some. The data hold about 20,000 clones, with 87% observed a single time. Sequencing input: CD4+ T cells from PBMCs. These receptors were collected from a woman aged 25-40 years in good health. CDR3s leave out the opening cysteine and the closing phenylalanine or tryptophan. Each record gives: J gene, V gene, CDR3 protein.

j_gene: TRBJ1-2; v_gene: TRBV5-6; CDR3aa: ASSSWTGRSYT
j_gene: TRBJ2-1; v_gene: TRBV15; CDR3aa: ATSRGGGYNNEQF
j_gene: TRBJ2-3; v_gene: TRBV27; CDR3aa: ASSSSYHPDTQY
j_gene: TRBJ1-6; v_gene: TRBV2; CDR3aa: ASRQAVESSPLH
j_gene: TRBJ1-5; v_gene: TRBV11-3; CDR3aa: ASTSPRGVQPQH
j_gene: TRBJ2-7; v_gene: TRBV28; CDR3aa: ASSRTGSQEQY
j_gene: TRBJ2-7; v_gene: TRBV2; CDR3aa: ASSEGDMSDLYEQY
j_gene: TRBJ2-7; v_gene: TRBV10-3; CDR3aa: AISESRTVFYEQY
j_gene: TRBJ1-2; v_gene: TRBV7-9; CDR3aa: ASNYPQGGAVNYGYT
j_gene: TRBJ2-7; v_gene: TRBV4-3; CDR3aa: ASSLQTGYSYEQY
j_gene: TRBJ2-7; v_gene: TRBV29-1; CDR3aa: SALAESYEQY
j_gene: TRBJ2-5; v_gene: TRBV30; CDR3aa: AWSSQETQY
j_gene: TRBJ2-6; v_gene: TRBV10-3; CDR3aa: AISESRGASGANVLT
j_gene: TRBJ2-7; v_gene: TRBV6-1; CDR3aa: ASNRDRGRYEQY
j_gene: TRBJ2-1; v_gene: TRBV28; CDR3aa: ASRVMQSYNEQF
j_gene: TRBJ1-1; v_gene: TRBV2; CDR3aa: ASRRRDRGNTEAF
j_gene: TRBJ2-3; v_gene: TRBV7-2; CDR3aa: ASSLRDYGTDTQY
j_gene: TRBJ2-5; v_gene: TRBV28; CDR3aa: ASSSPGQGRETQY
j_gene: TRBJ2-1; v_gene: TRBV10-3; CDR3aa: AISGRGGGSNNEQF
j_gene: TRBJ2-7; v_gene: TRBV5-1; CDR3aa: ASSLQGNLNEQY
j_gene: TRBJ2-7; v_gene: TRBV29-1; CDR3aa: SVGRSAYEQY
j_gene: TRBJ2-7; v_gene: TRBV7-2; CDR3aa: ASSRAGEAGEQY
j_gene: TRBJ2-6; v_gene: TRBV5-4; CDR3aa: ASSRLSGAGANVLT
j_gene: TRBJ2-5; v_gene: TRBV7-2; CDR3aa: ASSLVNWETQY
j_gene: TRBJ1-4; v_gene: TRBV14; CDR3aa: ASSQEQFEKLF
j_gene: TRBJ2-6; v_gene: TRBV10-3; CDR3aa: AISYTGTGANVLT
j_gene: TRBJ1-4; v_gene: TRBV15; CDR3aa: ATSRDRANEKLF
j_gene: TRBJ1-6; v_gene: TRBV10-3; CDR3aa: AISSGVNSPLH
j_gene: TRBJ1-3; v_gene: TRBV6-5; CDR3aa: ASSYQGRRGNTIY
j_gene: TRBJ1-4; v_gene: TRBV15; CDR3aa: ATSRDKGVNEKLF
j_gene: TRBJ2-2; v_gene: TRBV6-5; CDR3aa: ASSYSPTRNTGELF
j_gene: TRBJ2-7; v_gene: TRBV29-1; CDR3aa: SVPARQGADHEQY
j_gene: TRBJ2-1; v_gene: TRBV30; CDR3aa: AWTRLASGSAEQF
j_gene: TRBJ1-1; v_gene: TRBV28; CDR3aa: ASTRGGQAGTEAF
j_gene: TRBJ1-1; v_gene: TRBV10-3; CDR3aa: AISDSGPRSNTEAF
j_gene: TRBJ2-5; v_gene: TRBV7-2; CDR3aa: ASSKRGVAQETQY
j_gene: TRBJ2-3; v_gene: TRBV4-3; CDR3aa: ASSQVSPRDGRTDTQY
j_gene: TRBJ2-6; v_gene: TRBV15; CDR3aa: ATSPGQVGLSGANVLT
j_gene: TRBJ2-1; v_gene: TRBV7-9; CDR3aa: ASSLVSSYNEQF
j_gene: TRBJ2-1; v_gene: TRBV9; CDR3aa: ASSATESSYNEQF